This TCR beta chain is from a study of blood T cell repertoires in COVID-19. This clone appeared once. The authors' processing: Cell counts per sample came from amplifying reference gene primers. This table comes from immunoSEQ multiplex PCR, and its TCRdb copy is limited to in-frame clones, with some not included. The V and J calls and clone size come from that table; D and trimming were worked out from the DNA. The table shows approximately 350,000 clones, with roughly 87% occurring only once. The germline CDR1 and CDR2 sequences are SNHLY and FYNNEI. The ends were cut back, 4 bases at V and 3 bases at J, with 12 bases in the middle. The CDR3 has 14 amino acids.

This chain links TRBV2 with TRBJ1-1; D may be TRBD1 (6 bases). This TCR derives from a woman under 40 who had recovered from COVID-19. The material sequenced was PBMCs or T cells enriched from blood (not recorded which). The CDR3 DNA is TGTGCCAGCAGTGCGGGGGGGGCCGACACTGAAGCTTTCTTT. Amino acids: CASSAGGADTEAFF.